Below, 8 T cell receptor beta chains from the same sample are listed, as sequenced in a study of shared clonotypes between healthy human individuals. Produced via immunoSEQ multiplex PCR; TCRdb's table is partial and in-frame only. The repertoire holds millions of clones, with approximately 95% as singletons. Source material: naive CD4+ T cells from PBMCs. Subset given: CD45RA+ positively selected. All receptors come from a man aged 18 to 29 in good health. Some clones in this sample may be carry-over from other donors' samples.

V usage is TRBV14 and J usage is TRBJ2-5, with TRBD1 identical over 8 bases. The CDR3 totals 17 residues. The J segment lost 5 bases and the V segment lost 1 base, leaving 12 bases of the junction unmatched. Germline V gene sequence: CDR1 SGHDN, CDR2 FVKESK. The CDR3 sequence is CASSQGIRQGRWETQYF. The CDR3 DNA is TGTGCCAGCAGCCAAGGAATAAGACAGGGGCGTTGGGAGACCCAGTACTTC.

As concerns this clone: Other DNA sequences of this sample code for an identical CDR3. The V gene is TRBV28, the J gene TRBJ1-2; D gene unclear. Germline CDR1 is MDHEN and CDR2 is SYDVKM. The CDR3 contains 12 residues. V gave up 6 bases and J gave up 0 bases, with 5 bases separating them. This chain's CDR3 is CASSRPNYGYTF. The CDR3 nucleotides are TGTGCCAGCAGCCGACCTAACTATGGCTACACCTTC.

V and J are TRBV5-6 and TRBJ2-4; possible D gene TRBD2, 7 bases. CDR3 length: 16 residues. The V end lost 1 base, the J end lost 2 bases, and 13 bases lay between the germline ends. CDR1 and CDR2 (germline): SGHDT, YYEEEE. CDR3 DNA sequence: TGTGCCAGCAGCTTGCGGGGGGCGCGTCCCAAAAACATTCAGTACTTC. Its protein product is CASSLRGARPKNIQYF.

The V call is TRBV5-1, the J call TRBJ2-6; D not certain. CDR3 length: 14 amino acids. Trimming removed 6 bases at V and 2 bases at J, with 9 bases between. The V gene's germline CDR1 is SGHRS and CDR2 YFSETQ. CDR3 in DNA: TGCGCCAGCACGAAGCTTCCTGGGGCCAACGTCCTGACTTTC. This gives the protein CASTKLPGANVLTF.

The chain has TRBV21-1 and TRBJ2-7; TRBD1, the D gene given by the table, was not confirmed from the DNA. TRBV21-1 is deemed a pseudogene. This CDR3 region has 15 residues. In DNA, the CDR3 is TGTGCTAAGGGGGACCGGGACCGTGATACCTACGAGCAGTACTTC. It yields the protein CAKGDRDRDTYEQYF.

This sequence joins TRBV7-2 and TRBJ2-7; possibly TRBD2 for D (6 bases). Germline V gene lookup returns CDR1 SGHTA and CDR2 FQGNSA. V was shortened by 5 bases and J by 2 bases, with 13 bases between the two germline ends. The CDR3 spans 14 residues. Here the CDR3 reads CASSPQRVAYEQYF. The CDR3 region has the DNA TGTGCCAGCAGCCCACAGCGGGTAGCCTACGAGCAGTACTTC.

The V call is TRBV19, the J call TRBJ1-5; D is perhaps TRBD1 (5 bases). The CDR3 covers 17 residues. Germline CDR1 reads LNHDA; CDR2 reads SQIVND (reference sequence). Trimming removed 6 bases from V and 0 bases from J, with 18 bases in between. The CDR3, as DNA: TGTGCCAGTAGCCCAAGCCCCGACAGTTATAGCAATCAGCCCCAGCATTTT. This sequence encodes CASSPSPDSYSNQPQHF.

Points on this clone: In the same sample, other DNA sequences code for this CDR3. The CDR3 spells CASSLETPSYEQYF. CDR3 DNA: TGCGCCAGCAGCTTGGAGACTCCATCCTACGAGCAGTACTTC. The gene calls are TRBV5-1 and TRBJ2-7; D is uncertain. CDR1 SGHRS and CDR2 YFSETQ come from the germline V gene. Trimming stripped 0 bases from V and 1 base from J, with 8 bases between. The length of the CDR3 is 14 residues.